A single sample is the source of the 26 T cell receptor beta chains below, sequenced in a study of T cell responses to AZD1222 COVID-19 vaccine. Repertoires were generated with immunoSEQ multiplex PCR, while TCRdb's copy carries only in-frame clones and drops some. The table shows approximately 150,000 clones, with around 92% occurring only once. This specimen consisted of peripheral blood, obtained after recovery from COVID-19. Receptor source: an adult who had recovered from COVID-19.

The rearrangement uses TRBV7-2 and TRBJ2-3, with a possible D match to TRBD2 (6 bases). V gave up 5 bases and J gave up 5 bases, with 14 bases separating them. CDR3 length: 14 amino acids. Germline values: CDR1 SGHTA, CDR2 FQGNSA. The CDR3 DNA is TGTGCCAGCAGCCTAGACCGGGGAGGAGATACGCAGTATTTT. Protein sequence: CASSLDRGGDTQYF. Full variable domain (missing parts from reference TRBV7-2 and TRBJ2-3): GAGVSQSPSNKVTEKGKDVELRCDPISGHTALYWYRQSLGQGLEFLIYFQGNSAPDKSGLPSDRFSAERTGGSVSTLTIQRTQQEDSAVYLCASSLDRGGDTQYFGPGTRLTVL.

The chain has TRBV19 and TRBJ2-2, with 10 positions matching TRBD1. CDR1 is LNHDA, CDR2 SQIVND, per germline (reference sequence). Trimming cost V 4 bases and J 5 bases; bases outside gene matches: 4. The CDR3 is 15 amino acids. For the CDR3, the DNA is TGTGCCAGTAGTAACGACAGGGGGCTGACCGGGGAGCTGTTTTTT. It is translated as CASSNDRGLTGELFF.

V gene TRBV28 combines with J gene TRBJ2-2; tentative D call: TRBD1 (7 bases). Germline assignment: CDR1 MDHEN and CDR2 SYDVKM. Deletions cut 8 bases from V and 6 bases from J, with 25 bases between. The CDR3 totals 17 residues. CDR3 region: CASGRDSLSGGAGELFF. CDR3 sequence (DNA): TGTGCCAGCGGCCGGGACAGCCTTTCTGGAGGGGCCGGGGAGCTGTTTTTT.

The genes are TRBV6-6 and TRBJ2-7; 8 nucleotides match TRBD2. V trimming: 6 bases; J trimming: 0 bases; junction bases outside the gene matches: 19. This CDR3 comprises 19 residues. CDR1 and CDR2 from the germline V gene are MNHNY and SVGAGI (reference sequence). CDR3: CASSRRPSTSGAYSYEQYF. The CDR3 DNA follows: TGTGCCAGCAGCCGACGACCGTCCACTAGCGGAGCCTACTCCTACGAGCAGTACTTC.

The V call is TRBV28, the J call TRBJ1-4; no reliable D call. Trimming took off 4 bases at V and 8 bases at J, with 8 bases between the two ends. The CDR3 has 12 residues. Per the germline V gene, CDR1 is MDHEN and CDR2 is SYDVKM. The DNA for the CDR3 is TGTGCCAGCAGTTGGTACGGGGAAAAACTGTTTTTT. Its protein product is CASSWYGEKLFF.

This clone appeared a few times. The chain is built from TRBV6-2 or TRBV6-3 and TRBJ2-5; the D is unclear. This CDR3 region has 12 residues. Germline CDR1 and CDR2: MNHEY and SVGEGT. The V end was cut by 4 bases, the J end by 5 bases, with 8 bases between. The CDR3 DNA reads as TGTGCCAGCAGTTTTGTTTCCGAGACCCAGTACTTC. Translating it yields CASSFVSETQYF.

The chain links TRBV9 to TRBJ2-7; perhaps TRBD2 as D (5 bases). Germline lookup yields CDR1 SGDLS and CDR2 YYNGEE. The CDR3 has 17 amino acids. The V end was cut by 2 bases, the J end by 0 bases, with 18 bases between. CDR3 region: CASSVGKGGHYSYEQYF. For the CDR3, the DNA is TGTGCCAGCAGCGTCGGAAAGGGCGGGCATTACTCCTACGAGCAGTACTTC.

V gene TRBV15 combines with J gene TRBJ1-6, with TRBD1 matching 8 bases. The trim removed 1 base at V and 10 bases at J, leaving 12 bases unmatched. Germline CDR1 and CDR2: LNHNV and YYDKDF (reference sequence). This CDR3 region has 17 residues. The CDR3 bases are TGTGCCACCAGCAGAGGTGTACAGGGGGGTAAAGAATCACCCCTCCACTTT. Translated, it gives CATSRGVQGGKESPLHF.

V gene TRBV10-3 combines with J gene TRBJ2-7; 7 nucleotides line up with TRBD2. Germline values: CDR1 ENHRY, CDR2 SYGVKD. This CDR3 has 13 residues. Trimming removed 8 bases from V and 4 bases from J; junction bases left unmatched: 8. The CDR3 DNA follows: TGTGCCATCGCCCCGGGGGAGGGGTACGAGCAGTACTTC. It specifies CAIAPGEGYEQYF.

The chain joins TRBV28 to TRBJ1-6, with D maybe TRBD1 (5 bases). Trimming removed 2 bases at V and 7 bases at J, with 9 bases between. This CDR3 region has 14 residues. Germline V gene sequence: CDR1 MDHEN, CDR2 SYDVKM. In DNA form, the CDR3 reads TGTGCCAGCAGTTTAGACAGACCCAATTCACCCCTCCACTTT. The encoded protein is CASSLDRPNSPLHF.

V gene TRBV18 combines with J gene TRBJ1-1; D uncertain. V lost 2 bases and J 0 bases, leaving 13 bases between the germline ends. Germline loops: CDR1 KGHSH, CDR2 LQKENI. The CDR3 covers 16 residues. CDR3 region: CASSPTSTSMNTEAFF. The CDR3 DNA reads TGTGCCAGCTCACCAACTTCGACATCCATGAACACTGAAGCTTTCTTT. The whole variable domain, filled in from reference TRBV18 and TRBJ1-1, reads NAGVMQNPRHLVRRRGQEARLRCSPMKGHSHVYWYRQLPEEGLKFMVYLQKENIIDESGMPKERFSAEFPKEGPSILRIQQVVRGDSAAYFCASSPTSTSMNTEAFFGQGTRLTVV.

Written as DNA, the CDR3 is TGCGCCAGCAAAGCCGGGGGCGGCTGGGGTGACGGGGAGCTGTTTTTT. As protein: CASKAGGGWGDGELFF. This chain uses TRBV10-1 with TRBJ2-2; D possibly uses TRBD1 or TRBD2 (6 bases each). CDR1 WNHNN and CDR2 SYGVQD come from the germline V gene (reference sequence). Trimming removed 7 bases from V and 7 bases from J, with 22 bases in between. The CDR3 runs to 16 residues.

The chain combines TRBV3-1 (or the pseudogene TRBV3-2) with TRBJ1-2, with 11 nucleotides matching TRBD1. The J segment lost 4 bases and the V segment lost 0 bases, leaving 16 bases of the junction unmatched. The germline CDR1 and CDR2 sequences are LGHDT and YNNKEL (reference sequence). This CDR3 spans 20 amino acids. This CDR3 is CASSQEPWTGGAGNFYGYTF. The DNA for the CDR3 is TGTGCCAGCAGCCAAGAGCCCTGGACAGGGGGCGCCGGGAACTTCTATGGCTACACCTTC.

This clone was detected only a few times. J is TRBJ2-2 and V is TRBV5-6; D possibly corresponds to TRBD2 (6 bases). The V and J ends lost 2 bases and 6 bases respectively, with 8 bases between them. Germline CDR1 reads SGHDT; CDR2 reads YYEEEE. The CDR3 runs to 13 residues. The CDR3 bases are TGTGCCAGCAGCTTTAGCGGCCCCGGGGAGCTGTTTTTT. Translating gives CASSFSGPGELFF.

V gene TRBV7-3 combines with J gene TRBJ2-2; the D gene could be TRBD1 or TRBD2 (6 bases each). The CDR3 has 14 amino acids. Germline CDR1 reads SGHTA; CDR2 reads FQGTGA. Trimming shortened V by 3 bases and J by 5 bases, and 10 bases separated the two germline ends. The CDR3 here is CASSLGGTTGELFF. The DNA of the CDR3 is TGTGCCAGCAGCTTGGGGGGCACAACCGGGGAGCTGTTTTTT.

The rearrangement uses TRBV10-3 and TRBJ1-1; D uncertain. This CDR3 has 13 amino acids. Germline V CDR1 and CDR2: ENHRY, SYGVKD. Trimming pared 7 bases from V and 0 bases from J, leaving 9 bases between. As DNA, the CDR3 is TGTGCCATCACAGCGACGTTGAACACTGAAGCTTTCTTT. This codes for CAITATLNTEAFF.

CDR3 sequence (DNA): TGTGCCAGCAGTTTATTCGGCGGCACTGAAGCTTTCTTT. Translated, it gives CASSLFGGTEAFF. The chain carries TRBV12-3 or TRBV12-4 and TRBJ1-1; no clear D gene. V lost 2 bases to trimming and J lost 4 bases, with 8 bases between them. There are 13 residues in the CDR3.

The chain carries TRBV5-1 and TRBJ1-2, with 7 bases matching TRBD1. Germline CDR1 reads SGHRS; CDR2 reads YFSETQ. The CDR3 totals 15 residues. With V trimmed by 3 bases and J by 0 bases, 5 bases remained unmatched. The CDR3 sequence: CASSWGDRTNYGYTF. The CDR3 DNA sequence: TGCGCCAGCAGCTGGGGGGACAGAACTAACTATGGCTACACCTTC.

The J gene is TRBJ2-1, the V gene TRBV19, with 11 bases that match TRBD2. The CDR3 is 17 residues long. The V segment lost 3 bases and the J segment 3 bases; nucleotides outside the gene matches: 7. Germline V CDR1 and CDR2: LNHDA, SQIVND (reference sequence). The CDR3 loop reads CASSIPGTSGLYNEQFF. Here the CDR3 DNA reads TGTGCCAGTAGTATTCCCGGGACTAGCGGCCTCTACAATGAGCAGTTCTTC.

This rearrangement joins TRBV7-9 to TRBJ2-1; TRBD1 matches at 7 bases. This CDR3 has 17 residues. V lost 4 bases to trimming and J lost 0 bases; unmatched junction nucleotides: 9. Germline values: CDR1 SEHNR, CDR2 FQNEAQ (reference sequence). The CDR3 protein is CASSSDRQRDSYNEQFF. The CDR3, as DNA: TGTGCCAGCAGCTCGGACAGGCAGCGCGACTCCTACAATGAGCAGTTCTTC.

Here the CDR3 reads CASSLWAGGKGANVLTF. In DNA, the CDR3 is TGTGCCAGCAGCTTGTGGGCCGGGGGTAAAGGGGCCAACGTCCTGACTTTC. The chain links TRBV7-3 to TRBJ2-6, with D maybe TRBD2 (6 bases). CDR3 size: 17 residues. V was clipped by 3 bases and J by 4 bases, with 16 bases between them. Looked up from germline, CDR1 is SGHTA and CDR2 is FQGTGA.

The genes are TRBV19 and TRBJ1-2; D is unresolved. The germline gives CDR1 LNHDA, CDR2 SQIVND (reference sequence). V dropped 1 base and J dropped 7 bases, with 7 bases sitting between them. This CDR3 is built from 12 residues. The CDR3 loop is CASSIGVVGYTF. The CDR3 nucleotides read TGTGCCAGTAGTATAGGGGTTGTTGGCTACACCTTC.

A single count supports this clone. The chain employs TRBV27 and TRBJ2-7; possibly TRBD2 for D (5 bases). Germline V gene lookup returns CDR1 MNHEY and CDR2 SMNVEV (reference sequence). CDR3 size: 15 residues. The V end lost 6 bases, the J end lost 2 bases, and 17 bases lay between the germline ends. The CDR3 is CASSPVRGIAYEQYF. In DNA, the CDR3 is TGTGCCAGCAGCCCTGTCCGGGGAATAGCCTACGAGCAGTACTTC.

CDR3: CSAHPPGGQETQYF. In DNA, the CDR3 is TGCAGCGCGCACCCTCCCGGGGGACAAGAGACCCAGTACTTC. V and J are TRBV29-1 and TRBJ2-5; TRBD2 is a possible D gene (6 bases). Deletions cut 7 bases from V and 2 bases from J, with 17 bases between. The V gene's germline CDR1 is SQVTM and CDR2 ANQGSEA. The CDR3 runs to 14 residues.

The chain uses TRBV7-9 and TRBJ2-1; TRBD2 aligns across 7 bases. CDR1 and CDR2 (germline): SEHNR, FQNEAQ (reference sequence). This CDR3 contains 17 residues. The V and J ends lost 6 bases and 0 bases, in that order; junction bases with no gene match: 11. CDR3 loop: CASRPLAARSSYNEQFF. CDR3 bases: TGTGCCAGCAGACCTCTAGCGGCGAGGAGCTCCTACAATGAGCAGTTCTTC.

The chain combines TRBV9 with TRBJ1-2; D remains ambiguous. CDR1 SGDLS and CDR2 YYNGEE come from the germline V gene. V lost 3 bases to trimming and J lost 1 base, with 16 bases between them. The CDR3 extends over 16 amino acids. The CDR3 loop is CASSAAEDEINYGYTF. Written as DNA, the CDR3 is TGTGCCAGCAGCGCTGCCGAGGACGAAATTAACTATGGCTACACCTTC.